This T cell receptor beta chain was captured by sequencing in a study of post-analysis software for immune sequencing data. At the level of the study: Disease courses included relapsing-remitting, secondary progressive and progressive-relapsing multiple sclerosis. Findings and limits, study-wide: Relative to controls, patients had several TRBV segments at higher frequency, with TRBV5-6, TRBV5-1 and TRBV20-1 among these. Comparison with controls showed significantly lower normalized Chao1 diversity in multiple sclerosis patients.

Unique-molecular-identifier-tagged TCR beta cDNA libraries were used. TCRdb itself ran the PCR reads through MiXCR, one entry per CDR3 protein. The table has roughly 430,000 distinct CDR3 sequences, more than 30% seen once. This clonotype has just a few counts. Its target is unknown. V lost 2 bases to trimming and J lost 0 bases, with 6 bases between them. CDR1 and CDR2 from the germline V gene are SGHTA and FQGNSA. This CDR3 is 14 amino acids long. The chain has TRBV7-2 and TRBJ2-3; D is undetermined. Specimen: blood. The sequence derives from a girl aged 2 to 10 with multiple sclerosis. The CDR3 DNA is TGTGCCAGCAGCTTAATTGCCAGCACAGATACGCAGTATTTT. Translation gives CASSLIASTDTQYF.